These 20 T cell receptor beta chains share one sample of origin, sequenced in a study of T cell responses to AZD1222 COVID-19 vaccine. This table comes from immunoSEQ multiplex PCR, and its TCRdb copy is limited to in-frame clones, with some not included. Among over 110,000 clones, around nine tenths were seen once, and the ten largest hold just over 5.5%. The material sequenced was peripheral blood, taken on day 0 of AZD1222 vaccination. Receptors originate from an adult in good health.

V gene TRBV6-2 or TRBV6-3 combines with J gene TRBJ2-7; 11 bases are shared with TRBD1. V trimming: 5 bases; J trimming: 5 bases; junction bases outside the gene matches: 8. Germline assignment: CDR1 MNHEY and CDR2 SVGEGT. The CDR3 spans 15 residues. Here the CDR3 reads CASSLYRDRGDEQYF. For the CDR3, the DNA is TGTGCCAGCAGTCTATACCGGGACAGGGGGGACGAGCAGTACTTC.

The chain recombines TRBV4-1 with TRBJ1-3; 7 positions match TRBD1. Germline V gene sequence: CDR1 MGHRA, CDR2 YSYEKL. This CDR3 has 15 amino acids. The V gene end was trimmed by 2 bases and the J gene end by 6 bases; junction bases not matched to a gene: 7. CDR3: CASSQPRQGANTIYF. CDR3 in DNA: TGCGCCAGCAGCCAACCAAGACAGGGAGCAAACACCATATATTTT.

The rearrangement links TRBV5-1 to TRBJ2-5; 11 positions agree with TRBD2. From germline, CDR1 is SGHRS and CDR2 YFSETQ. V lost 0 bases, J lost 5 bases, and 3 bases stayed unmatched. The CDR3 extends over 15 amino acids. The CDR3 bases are TGCGCCAGCAGCTTGGGACTAGCGGGACGCGAGACCCAGTACTTC. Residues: CASSLGLAGRETQYF.

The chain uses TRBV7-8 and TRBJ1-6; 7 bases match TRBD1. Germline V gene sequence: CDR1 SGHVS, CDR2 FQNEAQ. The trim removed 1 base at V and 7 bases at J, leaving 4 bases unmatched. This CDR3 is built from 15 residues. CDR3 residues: CASSLGTGENSPLHF. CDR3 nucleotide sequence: TGTGCCAGCAGCTTAGGGACAGGCGAAAATTCACCCCTCCACTTT.

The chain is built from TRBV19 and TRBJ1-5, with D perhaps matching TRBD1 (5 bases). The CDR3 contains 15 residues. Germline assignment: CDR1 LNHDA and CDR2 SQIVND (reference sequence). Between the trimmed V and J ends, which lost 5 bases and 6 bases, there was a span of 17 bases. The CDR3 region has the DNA TGTGCCAGTAGTTCCCCCCTGGGAGGGGCTCAGCCCCAGCATTTT. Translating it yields CASSSPLGGAQPQHF.

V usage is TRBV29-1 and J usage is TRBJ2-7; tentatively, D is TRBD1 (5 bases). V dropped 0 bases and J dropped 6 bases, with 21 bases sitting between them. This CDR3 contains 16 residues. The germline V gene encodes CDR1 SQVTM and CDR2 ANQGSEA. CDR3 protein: CSVEEKGPWFLFEQYF. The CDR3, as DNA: TGCAGCGTTGAAGAGAAGGGGCCCTGGTTCCTATTCGAGCAGTACTTC.

CDR3 DNA sequence: TGTGCCAGTAGTTCCACCGGGACCTCTAACTATGGCTACACCTTC. It yields the protein CASSSTGTSNYGYTF. V gene TRBV19 combines with J gene TRBJ1-2; D is possibly TRBD1 (5 bases). Germline V gives CDR1 LNHDA, CDR2 SQIVND (reference sequence). The CDR3 is 15 amino acids. The V gene lost 5 bases and the J gene lost 0 bases, with 13 bases spanning the gap.

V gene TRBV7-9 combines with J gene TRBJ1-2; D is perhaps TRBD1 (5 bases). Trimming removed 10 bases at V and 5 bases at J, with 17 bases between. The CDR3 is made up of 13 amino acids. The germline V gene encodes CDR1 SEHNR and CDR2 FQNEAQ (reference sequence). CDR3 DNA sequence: TGTGCCACCTCCGACAGTGGGCGATATGGCTACACCTTC. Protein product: CATSDSGRYGYTF.

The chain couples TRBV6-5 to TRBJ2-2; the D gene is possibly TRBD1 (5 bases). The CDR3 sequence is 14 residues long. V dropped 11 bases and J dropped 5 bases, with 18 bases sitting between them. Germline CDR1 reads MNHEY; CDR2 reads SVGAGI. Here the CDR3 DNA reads TGTGCCGCCGGCAGGGCAGGGAATACCGGGGAGCTGTTTTTT. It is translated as CAAGRAGNTGELFF.

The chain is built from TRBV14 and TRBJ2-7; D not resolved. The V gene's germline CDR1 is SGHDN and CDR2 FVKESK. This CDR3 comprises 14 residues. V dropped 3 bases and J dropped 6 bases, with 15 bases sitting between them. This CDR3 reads CASSQGSIGPEQYF. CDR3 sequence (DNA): TGTGCCAGCAGCCAGGGTTCAATAGGGCCCGAGCAGTACTTC.

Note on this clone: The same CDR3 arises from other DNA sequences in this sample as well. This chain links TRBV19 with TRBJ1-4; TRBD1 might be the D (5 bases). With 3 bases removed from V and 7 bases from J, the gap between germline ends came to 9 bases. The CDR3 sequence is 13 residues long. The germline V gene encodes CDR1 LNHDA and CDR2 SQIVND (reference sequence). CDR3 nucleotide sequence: TGTGCCAGTAGTATCCAGGGTACTGAAAAACTGTTTTTT. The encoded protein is CASSIQGTEKLFF.

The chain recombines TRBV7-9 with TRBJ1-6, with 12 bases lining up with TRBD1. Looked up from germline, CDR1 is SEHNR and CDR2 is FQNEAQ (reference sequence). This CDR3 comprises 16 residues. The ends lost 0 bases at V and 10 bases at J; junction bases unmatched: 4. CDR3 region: CASSLAHGTGGSPLHF. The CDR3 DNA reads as TGTGCCAGCAGCTTAGCCCATGGGACAGGGGGCTCACCCCTCCACTTT. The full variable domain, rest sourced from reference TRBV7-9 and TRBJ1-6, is DTGVSQNPRHKITKRGQNVTFRCDPISEHNRLYWYRQTLGQGPEFLTYFQNEAQLEKSRLLSDRFSAERPKGSFSTLEIQRTEQGDSAMYLCASSLAHGTGGSPLHFGNGTRLTVT.

CDR3 nucleotides: TGTGCCAGCAGTTACTCGACCGCAGGCTCTAACTATGGCTACACCTTC. Protein sequence: CASSYSTAGSNYGYTF. This chain joins TRBV6-5 and TRBJ1-2; D unclear. Trimming took 0 bases from V and 0 from J, leaving 11 bases between them. The length of the CDR3 is 16 residues. Germline V gene lookup returns CDR1 MNHEY and CDR2 SVGAGI.

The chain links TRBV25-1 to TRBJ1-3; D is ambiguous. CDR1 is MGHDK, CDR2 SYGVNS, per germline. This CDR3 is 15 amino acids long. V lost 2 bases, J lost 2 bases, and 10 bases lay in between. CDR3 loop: CASSEQSLPGNTIYF. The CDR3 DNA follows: TGTGCCAGCAGTGAACAGTCCCTTCCTGGAAACACCATATATTTT.

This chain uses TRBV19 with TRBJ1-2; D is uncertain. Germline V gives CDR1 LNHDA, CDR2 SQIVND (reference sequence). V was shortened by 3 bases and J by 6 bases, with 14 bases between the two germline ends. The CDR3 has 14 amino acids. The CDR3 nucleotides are TGTGCCAGTAGTATTGGTTCAGGTGGCCATGGCTACACCTTC. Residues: CASSIGSGGHGYTF.

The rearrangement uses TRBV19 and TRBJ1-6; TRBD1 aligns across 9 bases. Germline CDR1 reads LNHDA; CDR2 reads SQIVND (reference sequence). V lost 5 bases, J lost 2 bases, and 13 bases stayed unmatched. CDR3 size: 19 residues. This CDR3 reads CASSVWTGEYPPYNSPLHF. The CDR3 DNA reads TGTGCCAGTAGTGTGTGGACAGGGGAGTATCCACCCTATAATTCACCCCTCCACTTT.

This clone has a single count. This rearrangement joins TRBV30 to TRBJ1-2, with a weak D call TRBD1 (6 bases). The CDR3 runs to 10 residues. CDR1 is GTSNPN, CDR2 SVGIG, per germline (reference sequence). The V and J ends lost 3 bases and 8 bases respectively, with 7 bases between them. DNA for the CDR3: TGTGCCTGGAGGCAGGGGGGCTACACCTTC. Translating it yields CAWRQGGYTF.

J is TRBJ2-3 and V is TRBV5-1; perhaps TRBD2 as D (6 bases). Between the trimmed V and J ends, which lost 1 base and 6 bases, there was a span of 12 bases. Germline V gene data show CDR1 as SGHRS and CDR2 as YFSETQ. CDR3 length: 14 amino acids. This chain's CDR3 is CASSLRLGLDTQYF. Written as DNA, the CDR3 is TGCGCCAGCAGCTTGAGACTAGGCTTGGATACGCAGTATTTT.

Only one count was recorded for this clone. The CDR3 DNA reads as TGTGCCGAAGAGACAGGGCCTCTTTATGAAAAACTGTTTTTT. This gives the protein CAEETGPLYEKLFF. The chain joins TRBV6-4 to TRBJ1-4; 7 bases align to TRBD1. Germline values: CDR1 MRHNA, CDR2 SNTAGT. This CDR3 is 14 amino acids long. Trimming at V came to 11 bases and at J to 6 bases, leaving 12 bases not matched to a gene.

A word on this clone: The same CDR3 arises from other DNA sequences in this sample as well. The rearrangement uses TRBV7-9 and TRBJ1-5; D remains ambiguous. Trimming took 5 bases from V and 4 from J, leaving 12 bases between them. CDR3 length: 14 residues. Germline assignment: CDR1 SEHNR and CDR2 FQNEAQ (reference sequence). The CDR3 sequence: CASSPIGPNQPQHF. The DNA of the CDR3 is TGTGCCAGCAGCCCTATCGGACCAAATCAGCCCCAGCATTTT.